This TCR beta chain was identified in a study of blood T cell repertoires in COVID-19. The germline gives CDR1 MNHEY, CDR2 SVGAGI. V lost 8 bases and J 7 bases, leaving 11 bases between the germline ends. The CDR3 runs to 11 residues. Measured with immunoSEQ multiplex PCR; TCRdb has only the in-frame clones, and not every one. The sample has about 120,000 clones, about nine tenths seen once. Source material: peripheral blood. V and J are TRBV6-5 and TRBJ1-2; D perhaps matches TRBD1 (5 bases). This clonotype was obtained from a human donor with active COVID-19. The donor label of this sample is uncertain. CDR3 bases: TGTGCCAGCTCCTGGGGGGGTGGCTACACCTTC. This sequence encodes CASSWGGGYTF.